The source of this T cell receptor (beta chain) is a study of blood T cell repertoires in COVID-19. As for the study in general: COVID-19 samples from acute and convalescent phases originated in the United States, Italy and Spain. Sample material is recorded as cDNA or gDNA derived from T cells, B-cell-depleted T cells, or PBMCs.

V was shortened by 7 bases and J by 9 bases, with 11 bases between the two germline ends. CDR3 length: 12 residues. Germline loops: CDR1 SGDLS, CDR2 YYNGEE. Original processing notes: How many nucleated cells were present was estimated from reference gene primer amplification. Clones were sequenced by immunoSEQ multiplex PCR, and TCRdb holds only the in-frame ones, with some missing. V, J and clone size were drawn from that table, and D and trimming were deduced from the DNA. The sample carries more than 100,000 clones, approximately 90% recorded once. The sequencing input was peripheral blood. This clonotype was obtained from a man between 50 and 59 years old with active or convalescent COVID-19. This rearrangement joins TRBV9 to TRBJ1-6; a weak D match, TRBD1 (6 bases). The DNA of the CDR3 is TGTGCCAGCGGGGACATTCTTTCACCCCTCCACTTT. Translation: CASGDILSPLHF.